The 21 T cell receptor beta chains below come from one sample, sequenced in a study of monozygotic twins with inflammatory bowel disease (dated by TCRdb to the late 2010s). Library creation used 5' RACE. Sequencer: Illumina HiSeq 2500. TCRdb reprocessed the reads, so every CDR3 protein sequence counts as one entry and DNA is not shown. Per the sample table, the count is fewer than 400,000 distinct CDR3 sequences. The leading ten clones occupy over 5% of the sample. Sequenced sample: blood. The receptors derive from a human donor with ulcerative colitis or Crohn's disease, or a healthy co-twin of an affected twin (not recorded which).

The chain couples TRBV15 to TRBJ1-2. In germline, CDR1 is LNHNV, CDR2 YYDKDF (reference sequence). This CDR3 comprises 15 residues. The CDR3: CATSTTGGGNYGYTF.

This chain links TRBV27 with TRBJ2-1; TCRdb's D call, TRBD2, is unchecked because there is no DNA. The CDR3 has 15 residues. The germline CDR1 and CDR2 sequences are MNHEY and SMNVEV (reference sequence). The CDR3 reads CASSLGTSGGPGQFF.

The chain uses TRBV20-1 and TRBJ2-5. Per the germline V gene, CDR1 is DFQATT and CDR2 is SNEGSKA (reference sequence). This CDR3 spans 12 amino acids. CDR3 sequence: CSASWHQETQYF.

V gene TRBV20-1 combines with J gene TRBJ2-7; TCRdb's D call of TRBD1 is untestable without DNA. The CDR3 consists of 13 residues. Germline values: CDR1 DFQATT, CDR2 SNEGSKA (reference sequence). The CDR3 is CSAPMGARDEQYF.

V usage is TRBV20-1 and J usage is TRBJ2-3. The CDR3 is made up of 13 amino acids. The germline CDR1 and CDR2 sequences are DFQATT and SNEGSKA (reference sequence). CDR3 residues: CSAKVSGTDTQYF.

The chain combines TRBV6-5 with TRBJ2-2; TCRdb gives TRBD2 as the D gene, but with no DNA this cannot be confirmed. The CDR3 is 15 amino acids. Germline lookup yields CDR1 MNHEY and CDR2 SVGAGI. CDR3: CASSYSRGGSGELFF.

This sequence joins TRBV7-9 and TRBJ1-6. The CDR3 has 12 residues. Germline-derived CDR1 and CDR2 are SEHNR and FQNEAQ (reference sequence). The CDR3 sequence: CASSGVLAPLHF.

CDR3: CASSDRGGAGEQYF. This rearrangement joins TRBV12-3 or TRBV12-4 to TRBJ2-7; the TRBD1 assignment by TCRdb is unverifiable without DNA. CDR3 length equals 14 residues.

The V and J genes are TRBV21-1 and TRBJ1-5; TCRdb outputs TRBD1, but without DNA this stays unchecked. TRBV21-1 is labeled a pseudogene. The CDR3 contains 13 residues. CDR3 protein: CASGGRVGQPQHF.

The rearrangement joins TRBV5-1 to TRBJ2-7; TCRdb indicates TRBD2, and absent DNA this call remains unverified. Germline V lookup: CDR1 SGHRS, CDR2 YFSETQ. This CDR3 spans 17 amino acids. This CDR3 reads CASSLSRGGGYRYEQYF. Full variable domain (remainder filled in from reference TRBV5-1 and TRBJ2-7): KAGVTQTPRYLIKTRGQQVTLSCSPISGHRSVSWYQQTPGQGLQFLFEYFSETQRNKGNFPGRFSGRQFSNSRSEMNVSTLELGDSALYLCASSLSRGGGYRYEQYFGPGTRLTVT.

The chain carries TRBV28 and TRBJ2-1; TCRdb's D call of TRBD2 is untestable without DNA. Germline-derived CDR1 and CDR2 are MDHEN and SYDVKM. The CDR3 has 16 amino acids. CDR3 sequence: CASSQIAGGKYNEQFF.

The CDR3: CASNRRGGTGELFF. The V and J genes are TRBV19 and TRBJ2-2; TCRdb indicates TRBD2, and absent DNA this call remains unverified. Germline V gene data show CDR1 as LNHDA and CDR2 as SQIVND (reference sequence). The CDR3 runs 14 residues.

This chain connects TRBV13 to TRBJ1-4; no DNA is available, so the TRBD1 call from TCRdb remains unchecked. Germline V gene sequence: CDR1 PRHDT, CDR2 FYEKMQ (reference sequence). This CDR3 is built from 16 residues. CDR3 loop: CASSTRDTTTNEKLFF.

V is TRBV11-2 and J is TRBJ1-3; without DNA, the TCRdb call of TRBD1 cannot be checked. CDR3 length equals 15 residues. Germline V lookup: CDR1 SGHAT, CDR2 FQNNGV. The CDR3 sequence: CATSLDLYSGNTIYF.

The V gene is TRBV4-3, the J gene TRBJ2-3; without DNA, the TCRdb call of TRBD1 cannot be checked. The CDR3 is 15 amino acids. Germline values: CDR1 LGHNA, CDR2 YSLEER. The CDR3 region is CASSQVFGGADTQYF.

V gene TRBV7-6 combines with J gene TRBJ2-5; checking the TCRdb D call of TRBD2 is not possible without DNA. CDR1 and CDR2 from the germline V gene are SGHVS and FNYEAQ. The CDR3 is 15 residues long. The CDR3 loop reads CASSQRTSVVETQYF. Together with reference TRBV7-6 and TRBJ2-5, the CDR3 gives the full variable domain: GAGVSQSPRYKVTKRGQDVALRCDPISGHVSLYWYRQALGQGPEFLTYFNYEAQQDKSGLPNDRFSAERPEGSISTLTIQRTEQRDSAMYRCASSQRTSVVETQYFGPGTRLLVL.

This chain connects TRBV18 to TRBJ2-3; TCRdb indicates TRBD1, and absent DNA this call remains unverified. The CDR3 loop spans 15 amino acids. CDR1 and CDR2 (germline): KGHSH, LQKENI. CDR3 amino acids: CASSRLGQGTDTQYF.

The chain combines TRBV6-2 or TRBV6-3 with TRBJ2-1. The CDR3 loop spans 13 amino acids. The germline V gene has CDR1 MNHEY and CDR2 SVGEGT. This CDR3 is CASSSTWYNEQFF.

The chain uses TRBV3-1 and TRBJ1-1; lacking DNA, the TRBD1 call made by TCRdb goes unchecked. Germline lookup yields CDR1 LGHDT and CDR2 YNNKEL (reference sequence). The CDR3 runs to 14 residues. The CDR3 here is CASSPPTGITEAFF.

The V and J genes are TRBV12-3 or TRBV12-4 and TRBJ2-1; TCRdb selects TRBD1, and the lack of DNA leaves this call unchecked. The CDR3 is 15 amino acids. CDR3 region: CASSPDRVGNNEQFF.

The V call is TRBV28, the J call TRBJ2-7. The CDR3 runs 13 residues. CDR1 and CDR2 from the germline V gene are MDHEN and SYDVKM. The chain's CDR3 is CASSLAVGYEQYF. Complete variable domain (other parts from reference TRBV28 and TRBJ2-7): DVKVTQSSRYLVKRTGEKVFLECVQDMDHENMFWYRQDPGLGLRLIYFSYDVKMKEKGDIPEGYSVSREKKERFSLILESASTNQTSMYLCASSLAVGYEQYFGPGTRLTVT.